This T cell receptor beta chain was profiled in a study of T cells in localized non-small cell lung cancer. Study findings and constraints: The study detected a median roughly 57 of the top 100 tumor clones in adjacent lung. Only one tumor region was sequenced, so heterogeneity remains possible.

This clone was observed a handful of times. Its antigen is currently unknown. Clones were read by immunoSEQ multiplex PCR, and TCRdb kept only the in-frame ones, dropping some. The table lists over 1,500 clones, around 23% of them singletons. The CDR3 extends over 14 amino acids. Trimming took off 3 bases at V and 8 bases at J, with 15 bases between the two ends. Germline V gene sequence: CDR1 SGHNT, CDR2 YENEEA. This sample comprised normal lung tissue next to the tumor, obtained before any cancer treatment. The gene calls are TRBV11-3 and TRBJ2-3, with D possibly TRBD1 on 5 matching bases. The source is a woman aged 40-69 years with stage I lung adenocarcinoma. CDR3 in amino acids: CASSLTVSAATQYF. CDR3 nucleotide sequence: TGTGCCAGCAGCTTGACAGTGTCCGCAGCTACGCAGTATTTT.